This TCR beta chain originates from a study of cytomegalovirus exposure and HLA in healthy donors. CDR3 length: 16 residues. Germline V gene sequence: CDR1 SNHLY, CDR2 FYNNEI. The V segment lost 5 bases and the J segment 2 bases; nucleotides outside the gene matches: 7. The donors were part of the validation cohort, which consisted of about 130 subjects and was separate from the first cohort of 666 subjects. The method was immunoSEQ multiplex PCR; TCRdb's version includes in-frame clones alone and lacks a portion of them. The sample contains about 240,000 clones, approximately 83% of which appear only once.

The sample taken for sequencing was PBMCs. This receptor was taken from a woman in her 30s in good health and CMV-seropositive. V and J are TRBV2 and TRBJ1-4; TRBD1 aligns across 8 bases. CDR3 nucleotides: TGTGCCAGCAGTCTCGGACAGGGTGTGACTAATGAAAAACTGTTTTTT. This codes for CASSLGQGVTNEKLFF.